One TCR beta chain is described in this entry. Its antigen remains unknown. The data belong to a study of shared clonotypes between healthy human individuals. Study as a whole: Donors consisted of two women and a few men between 18 and 49. Regarding the study as a whole: Memory subsets generally showed smaller estimated richness than naive subsets did. Clonotype sharing among the donors was expected to vary with sequencing depth.

Assay: immunoSEQ multiplex PCR; the TCRdb copy retains only in-frame clones and omits some. The sample records around 2,000,000 clones, less than 95% being singletons. With 6 bases clipped from V and 6 bases from J, the junction kept 7 bases outside the gene matches. The CDR3 covers 14 residues. Germline V lookup: CDR1 MNHNY, CDR2 SVGAGI (reference sequence). Terminally differentiated effector memory CD45RA+ cells were left out of the naive CD8 fraction, which was CD45RO-negative and positively selected for CCR7. Only Caucasian adults living in Nashville, Tennessee made up the donor group. The V and J genes are TRBV6-6 and TRBJ1-5; TRBD1 matches at 8 bases. Sequenced sample: naive CD8+ T cells sorted from blood. The clonotype comes from a man aged 18 to 35 in good health. The CDR3 DNA sequence: TGTGCCAGCAGCCCCGACAGGGGATTTCAGCCCCAGCATTTT. Its protein product is CASSPDRGFQPQHF.